The T cell receptor beta chain under discussion was sequenced for a study of graft-versus-host responses after intestinal transplantation. Background on the study: Each recipient received a multivisceral, liver-intestinal, or isolated intestinal graft. Each recipient received anti-thymocyte globulin induction, then tacrolimus and steroids for approximately 3 years.

Whole-study results and caveats: Present in recipient marrow, GvH clones included some that appeared first in ileum or blood. Peak levels of circulating GvH clones tracked with early post-transplant HvG declines.

Repertoires were generated with immunoSEQ multiplex PCR, while TCRdb's copy carries only in-frame clones and drops some. Found here are about 59,000 clones, 90% to 95% of them singletons; the top ten hold under 0.45%. This clone appeared a single time. The antigen is not known. In germline, CDR1 is MNHNY, CDR2 SVGAGI (reference sequence). V shed 6 bases and J 4 bases; nucleotides not matched to a gene: 8. This CDR3 contains 14 residues. Here the sequenced sample was unstimulated CD4+ T cells sorted from spleen or lymph node cells, taken before transplant. The origin of this receptor is a human donor who was the organ donor for an intestinal transplant. The chain joins TRBV6-6 to TRBJ1-2; 7 bases fit TRBD1. CDR3 sequence: CASRDRERAYGYTF. For the CDR3, the DNA is TGTGCCAGCAGAGACAGGGAAAGGGCCTATGGCTACACCTTC.